This T cell receptor (beta chain) stems from a study of T cell responses to AZD1222 COVID-19 vaccine. Sequenced by immunoSEQ multiplex PCR; TCRdb stores in-frame clones only, minus some. Of some 110,000 clones in the sample, roughly 91% were seen once. Germline values: CDR1 SGHAT, CDR2 FQNNGV. The CDR3 length is 17 residues, termini included. As regards this clone: The DNA is left out, because the CDR3 cannot be placed on it with certainty; the CDR3 is given as TCRdb lists it.

The chain has TRBV11-2 and TRBJ2-3; TRBD1, as called in the table, went unchecked against the DNA. This TCR came from an adult who received the AZD1222 COVID-19 vaccine. Sequenced here: peripheral blood, sampled 28 days after the second AZD1222 dose. The CDR3 is CASSFGPGDRVTDTQYF.